The 6 T cell receptor beta chains reported below all come from one sample, sequenced in a study of cytomegalovirus exposure and HLA in healthy donors. Libraries were prepared by immunoSEQ multiplex PCR; TCRdb keeps only in-frame clonotypes and omits some of them. The table has 90,000 to 150,000 clones, approximately 87% seen once. The sample taken for sequencing was PBMCs. These receptor sequences come from a woman younger than 35 in good health and CMV-seropositive.

The chain has TRBV6-1 and TRBJ1-2; D is unclear. CDR3 length equals 13 residues. V was shortened by 4 bases and J by 4 bases, with 10 bases between the two germline ends. CDR1 MNHNS and CDR2 SASEGT come from the germline V gene. The CDR3 spells CASSGGRAYGYTF. CDR3 coding DNA: TGTGCCAGCAGTGGAGGGAGAGCCTATGGCTACACCTTC.

This clone was recorded once. This sequence joins TRBV25-1 and TRBJ1-1; D is undetermined. With 7 bases removed from V and 0 bases from J, the gap between germline ends came to 6 bases. Germline lookup yields CDR1 MGHDK and CDR2 SYGVNS. The CDR3 covers 12 residues. The CDR3 coding sequence is TGTGCCAGCAAGGAGTTGAACACTGAAGCTTTCTTT. Its protein is CASKELNTEAFF.

The rearrangement joins TRBV4-2 to TRBJ1-2; D perhaps matches TRBD1 (6 bases). There are 14 residues in the CDR3. Germline lookup yields CDR1 LGHNA and CDR2 YNFKEQ. Trimming took 0 bases from V and 3 from J, leaving 8 bases between them. The CDR3 DNA sequence: TGTGCCAGCAGCCAAGAAAACAGGGACTATGGCTACACCTTC. Translating it yields CASSQENRDYGYTF.

CDR3 protein: CASSLLGLAGARAYEQYF. In DNA form, the CDR3 reads TGTGCCAGCAGCTTACTCGGACTAGCGGGGGCCCGGGCCTACGAGCAGTACTTC. This chain joins TRBV7-9 and TRBJ2-7; 13 positions match TRBD2. Germline CDR1 and CDR2: SEHNR and FQNEAQ (reference sequence). The CDR3 consists of 18 residues. V was clipped by 2 bases and J by 2 bases; unmatched bases: 9.

A few counts support this clone. The chain combines TRBV27 with TRBJ2-7; 9 bases map to TRBD1. Trimming took 5 bases from V and 3 from J; bases not matched to a gene: 5. Germline V lookup: CDR1 MNHEY, CDR2 SMNVEV (reference sequence). The CDR3 is 14 amino acids. CDR3 nucleotide sequence: TGTGCCAGCAGTCTCGGGACAGGGATCTACGAGCAGTACTTC. Amino acid sequence: CASSLGTGIYEQYF.

This chain uses TRBV7-2 with TRBJ1-4, with 7 nucleotides matching TRBD1. This CDR3 comprises 16 residues. The V gene end was trimmed by 2 bases and the J gene end by 4 bases; junction bases not matched to a gene: 7. Germline assignment: CDR1 SGHTA and CDR2 FQGNSA. CDR3 sequence reads: CASSLPAGTVNEKLFF. In DNA, the CDR3 is TGTGCCAGCAGCTTACCTGCCGGGACAGTTAATGAAAAACTGTTTTTT.